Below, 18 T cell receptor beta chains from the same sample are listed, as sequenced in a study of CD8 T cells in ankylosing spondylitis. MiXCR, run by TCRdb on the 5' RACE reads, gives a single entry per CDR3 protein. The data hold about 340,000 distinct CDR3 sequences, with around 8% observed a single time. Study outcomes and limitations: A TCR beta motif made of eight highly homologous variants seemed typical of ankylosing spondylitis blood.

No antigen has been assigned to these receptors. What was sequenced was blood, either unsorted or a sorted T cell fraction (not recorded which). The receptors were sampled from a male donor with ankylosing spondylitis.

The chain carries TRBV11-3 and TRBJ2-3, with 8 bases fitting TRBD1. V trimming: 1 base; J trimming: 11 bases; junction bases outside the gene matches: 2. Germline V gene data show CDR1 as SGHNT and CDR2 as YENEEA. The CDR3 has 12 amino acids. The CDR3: CASSLGGTGQYF. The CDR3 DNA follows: TGTGCCAGCAGCTTAGGAGGGACAGGGCAGTATTTT.

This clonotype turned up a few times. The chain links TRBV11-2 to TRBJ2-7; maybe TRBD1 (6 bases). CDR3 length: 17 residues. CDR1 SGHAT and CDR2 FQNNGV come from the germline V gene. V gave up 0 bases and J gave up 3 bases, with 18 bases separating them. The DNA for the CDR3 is TGTGCCAGCAGCTTAGACAGGGCTAACCGAGGGGGCTACGAGCAGTACTTC. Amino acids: CASSLDRANRGGYEQYF.

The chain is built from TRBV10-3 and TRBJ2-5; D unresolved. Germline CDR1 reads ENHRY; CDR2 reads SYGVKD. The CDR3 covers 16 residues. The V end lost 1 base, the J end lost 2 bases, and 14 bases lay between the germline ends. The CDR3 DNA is TGTGCCATCAGTGAGTTGTCTGGGGTCTTGCAAGAGACCCAGTACTTC. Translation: CAISELSGVLQETQYF.

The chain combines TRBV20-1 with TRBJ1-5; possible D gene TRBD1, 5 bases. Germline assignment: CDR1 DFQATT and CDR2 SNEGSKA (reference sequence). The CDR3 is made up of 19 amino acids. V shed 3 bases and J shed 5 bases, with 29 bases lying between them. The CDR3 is CSASPIGRFRPWGDQPQHF. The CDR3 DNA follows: TGCAGTGCTAGCCCCATAGGGCGGTTCCGACCTTGGGGGGATCAGCCCCAGCATTTT.

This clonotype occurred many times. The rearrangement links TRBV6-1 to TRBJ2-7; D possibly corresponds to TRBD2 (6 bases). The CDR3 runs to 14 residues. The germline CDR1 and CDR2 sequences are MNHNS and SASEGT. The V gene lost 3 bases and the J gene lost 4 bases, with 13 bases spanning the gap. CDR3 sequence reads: CASSEAGGGYEQYF. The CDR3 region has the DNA TGTGCCAGCAGTGAGGCCGGGGGTGGGTACGAGCAGTACTTC.

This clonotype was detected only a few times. CDR3 loop: CASGRRGLDGELFF. CDR3 nucleotides: TGCGCCAGCGGCCGGCGGGGGCTTGACGGGGAGCTGTTTTTT. The chain carries TRBV5-1 and TRBJ2-2; possibly TRBD2 for D (7 bases). Deletions cut 7 bases from V and 7 bases from J, with 17 bases between. CDR3 length: 14 residues. Germline V gene data show CDR1 as SGHRS and CDR2 as YFSETQ.

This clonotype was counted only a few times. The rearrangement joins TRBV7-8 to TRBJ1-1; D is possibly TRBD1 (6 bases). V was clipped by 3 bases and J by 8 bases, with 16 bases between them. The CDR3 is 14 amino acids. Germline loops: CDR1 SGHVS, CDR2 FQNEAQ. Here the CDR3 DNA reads TGTGCCAGCAGCTTCGATAACAGGGTGGGGGAAGCTTTCTTT. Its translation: CASSFDNRVGEAFF.

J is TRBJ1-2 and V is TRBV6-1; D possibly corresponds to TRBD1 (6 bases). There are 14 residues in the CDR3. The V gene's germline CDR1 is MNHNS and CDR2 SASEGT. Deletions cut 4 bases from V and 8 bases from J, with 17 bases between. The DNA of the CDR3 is TGTGCCAGCAGTGGCACGGGGGGGCTGGGCGGCTACACCTTC. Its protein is CASSGTGGLGGYTF.

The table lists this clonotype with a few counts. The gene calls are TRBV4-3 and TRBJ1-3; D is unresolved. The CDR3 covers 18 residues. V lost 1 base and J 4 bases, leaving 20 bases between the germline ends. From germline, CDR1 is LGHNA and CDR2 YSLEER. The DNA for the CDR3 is TGCGCCAGCAGCCAAGGTCCGGACGAGGGATTCTCGGGAAACACCATATATTTT. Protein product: CASSQGPDEGFSGNTIYF.

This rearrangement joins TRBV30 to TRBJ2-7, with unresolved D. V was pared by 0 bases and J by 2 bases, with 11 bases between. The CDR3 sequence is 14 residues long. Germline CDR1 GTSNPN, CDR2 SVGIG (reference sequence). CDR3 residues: CAWSVTDGTYEQYF. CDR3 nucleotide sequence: TGTGCCTGGAGTGTAACGGACGGTACCTACGAGCAGTACTTC.

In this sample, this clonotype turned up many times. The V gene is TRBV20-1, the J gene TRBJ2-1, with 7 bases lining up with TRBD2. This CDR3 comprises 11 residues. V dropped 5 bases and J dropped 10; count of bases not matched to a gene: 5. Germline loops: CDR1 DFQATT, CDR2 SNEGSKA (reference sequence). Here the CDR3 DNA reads TGCAGTGCTGCGGGGGTTCCCGAGCAGTTCTTC. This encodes CSAAGVPEQFF.

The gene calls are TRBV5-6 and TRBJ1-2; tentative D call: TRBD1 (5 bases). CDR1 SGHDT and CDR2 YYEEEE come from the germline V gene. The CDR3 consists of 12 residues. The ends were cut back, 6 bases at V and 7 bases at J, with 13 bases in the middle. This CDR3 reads CASKLGGAGYTF. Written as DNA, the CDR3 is TGTGCCAGCAAGCTCGGAGGGGCTGGCTACACCTTC.

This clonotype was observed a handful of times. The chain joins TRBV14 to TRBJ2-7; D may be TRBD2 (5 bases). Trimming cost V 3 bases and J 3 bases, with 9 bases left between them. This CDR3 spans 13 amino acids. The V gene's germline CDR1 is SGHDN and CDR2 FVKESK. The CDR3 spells CASSQVAGYEQYF. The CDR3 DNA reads TGTGCCAGCAGCCAGGTCGCGGGCTACGAGCAGTACTTC.

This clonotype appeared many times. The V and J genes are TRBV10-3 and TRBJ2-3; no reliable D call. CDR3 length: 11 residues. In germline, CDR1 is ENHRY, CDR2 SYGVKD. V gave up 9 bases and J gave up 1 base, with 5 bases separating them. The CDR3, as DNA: TGTGCCATAAGGGGCACAGATACGCAGTATTTT. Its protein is CAIRGTDTQYF.

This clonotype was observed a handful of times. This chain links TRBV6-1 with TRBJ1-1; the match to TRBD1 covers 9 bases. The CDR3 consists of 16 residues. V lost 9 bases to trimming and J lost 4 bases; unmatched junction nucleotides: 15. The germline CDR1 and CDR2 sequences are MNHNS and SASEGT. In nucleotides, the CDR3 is TGTGCCAGTTCAAGACAGGGGGTGGGTATCGGCACTGAAGCTTTCTTT. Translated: CASSRQGVGIGTEAFF.

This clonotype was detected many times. The CDR3 bases are TGTGCCAGCAGCTTGGAAAGGCTAGCAGTTAATGAGCAGTTCTTC. This translates into CASSLERLAVNEQFF. The J gene is TRBJ2-1, the V gene TRBV7-3, with D perhaps TRBD2 (5 bases). V lost 3 bases and J 7 bases, leaving 16 bases between the germline ends. The germline CDR1 and CDR2 sequences are SGHTA and FQGTGA. This CDR3 is built from 15 residues.

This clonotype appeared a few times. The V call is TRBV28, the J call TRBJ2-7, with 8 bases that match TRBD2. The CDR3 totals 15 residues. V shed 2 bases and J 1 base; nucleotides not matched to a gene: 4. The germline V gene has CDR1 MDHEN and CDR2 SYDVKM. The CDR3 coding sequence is TGTGCCAGCAGTTTAACGCGGGGGGTATCCTACGAGCAGTACTTC. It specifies CASSLTRGVSYEQYF. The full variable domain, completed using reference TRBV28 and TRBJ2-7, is DVKVTQSSRYLVKRTGEKVFLECVQDMDHENMFWYRQDPGLGLRLIYFSYDVKMKEKGDIPEGYSVSREKKERFSLILESASTNQTSMYLCASSLTRGVSYEQYFGPGTRLTVT.

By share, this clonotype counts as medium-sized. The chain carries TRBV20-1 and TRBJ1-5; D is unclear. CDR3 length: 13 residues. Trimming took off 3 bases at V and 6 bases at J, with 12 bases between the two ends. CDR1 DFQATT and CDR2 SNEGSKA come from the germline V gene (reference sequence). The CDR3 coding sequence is TGCAGTGCTAGGGAACAGTGGAGTCAGCCCCAGCATTTT. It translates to CSAREQWSQPQHF.